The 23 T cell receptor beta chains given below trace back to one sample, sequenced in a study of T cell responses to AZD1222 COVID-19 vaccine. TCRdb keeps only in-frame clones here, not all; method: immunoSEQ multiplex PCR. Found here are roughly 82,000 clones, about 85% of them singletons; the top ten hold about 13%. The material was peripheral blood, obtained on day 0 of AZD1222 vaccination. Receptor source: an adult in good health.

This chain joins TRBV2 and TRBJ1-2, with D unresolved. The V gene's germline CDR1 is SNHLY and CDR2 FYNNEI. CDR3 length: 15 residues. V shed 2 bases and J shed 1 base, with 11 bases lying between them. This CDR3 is CASSESPEINYGYTF. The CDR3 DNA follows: TGTGCCAGCAGTGAAAGCCCTGAGATTAACTATGGCTACACCTTC.

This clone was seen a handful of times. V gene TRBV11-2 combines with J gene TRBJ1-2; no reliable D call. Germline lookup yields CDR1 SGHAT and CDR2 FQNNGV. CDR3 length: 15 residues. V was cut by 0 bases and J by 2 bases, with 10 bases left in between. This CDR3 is CASSLDNGRNYGYTF. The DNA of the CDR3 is TGTGCCAGCAGCTTAGATAACGGGCGAAACTATGGCTACACCTTC.

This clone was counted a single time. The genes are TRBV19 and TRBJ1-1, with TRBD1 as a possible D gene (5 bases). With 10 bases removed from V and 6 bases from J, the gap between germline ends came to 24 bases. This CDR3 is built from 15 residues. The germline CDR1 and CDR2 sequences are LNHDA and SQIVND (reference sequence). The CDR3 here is CATIQGPGDWAEAFF. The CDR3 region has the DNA TGTGCCACCATTCAAGGTCCGGGGGACTGGGCTGAAGCTTTCTTT.

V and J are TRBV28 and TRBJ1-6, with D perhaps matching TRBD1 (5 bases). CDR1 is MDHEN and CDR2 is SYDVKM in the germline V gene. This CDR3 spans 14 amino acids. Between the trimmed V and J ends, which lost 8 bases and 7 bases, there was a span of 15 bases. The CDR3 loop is CASRGAPGNSPLHF. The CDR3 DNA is TGTGCCAGCCGAGGGGCCCCAGGAAATTCACCCCTCCACTTT. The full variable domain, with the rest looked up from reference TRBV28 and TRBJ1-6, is DVKVTQSSRYLVKRTGEKVFLECVQDMDHENMFWYRQDPGLGLRLIYFSYDVKMKEKGDIPEGYSVSREKKERFSLILESASTNQTSMYLCASRGAPGNSPLHFGNGTRLTVT.

CDR3 protein: CSVDSMGPGNTIYF. CDR3 in DNA: TGCAGCGTTGATTCCATGGGACCTGGAAACACCATATATTTT. The V call is TRBV29-1, the J call TRBJ1-3, with D maybe TRBD1 (5 bases). The CDR3 is 14 residues long. CDR1 and CDR2 from the germline V gene are SQVTM and ANQGSEA. The V gene lost 3 bases and the J gene lost 2 bases, with 11 bases spanning the gap.

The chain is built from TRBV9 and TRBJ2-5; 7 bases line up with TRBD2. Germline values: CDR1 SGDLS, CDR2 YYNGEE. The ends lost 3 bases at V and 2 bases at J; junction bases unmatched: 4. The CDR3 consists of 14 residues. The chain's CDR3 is CASSAEGGQETQYF. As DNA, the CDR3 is TGTGCCAGCAGCGCCGAGGGAGGGCAAGAGACCCAGTACTTC.

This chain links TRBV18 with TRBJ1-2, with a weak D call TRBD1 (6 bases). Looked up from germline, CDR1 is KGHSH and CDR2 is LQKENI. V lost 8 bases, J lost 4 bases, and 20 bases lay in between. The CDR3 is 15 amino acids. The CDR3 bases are TGTGCCAGCCACCCCCCGGCGGGGGGGCTCTATGGCTACACCTTC. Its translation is CASHPPAGGLYGYTF.

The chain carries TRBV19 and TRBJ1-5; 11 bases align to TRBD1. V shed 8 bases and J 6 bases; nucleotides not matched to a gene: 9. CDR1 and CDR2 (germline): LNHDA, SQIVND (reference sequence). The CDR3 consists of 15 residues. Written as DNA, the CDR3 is TGTGCCAGTCTCGGGACAGGGGGGGTTGGTCAGCCCCAGCATTTT. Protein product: CASLGTGGVGQPQHF.

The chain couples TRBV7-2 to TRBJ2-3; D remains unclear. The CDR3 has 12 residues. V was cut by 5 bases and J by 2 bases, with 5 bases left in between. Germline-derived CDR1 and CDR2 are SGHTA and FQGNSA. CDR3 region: CASSLATDTQYF. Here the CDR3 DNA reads TGTGCCAGCAGCCTCGCCACAGATACGCAGTATTTT.

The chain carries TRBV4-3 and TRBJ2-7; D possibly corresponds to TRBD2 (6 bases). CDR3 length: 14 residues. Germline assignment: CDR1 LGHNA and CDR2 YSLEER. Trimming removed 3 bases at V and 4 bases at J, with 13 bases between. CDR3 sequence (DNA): TGCGCCAGCAGCCATTACGGGGGATCATACGAGCAGTACTTC. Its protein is CASSHYGGSYEQYF.

The CDR3 spells CASSEAGTLVDEQYF. DNA for the CDR3: TGTGCCAGCAGTGAAGCAGGGACCCTAGTCGACGAGCAGTACTTC. The rearrangement joins TRBV2 to TRBJ2-7; D is tentatively TRBD1 or TRBD2 (5 bases each). The CDR3 contains 15 residues. Germline V gene data show CDR1 as SNHLY and CDR2 as FYNNEI. V lost 0 bases and J 5 bases, leaving 14 bases between the germline ends.

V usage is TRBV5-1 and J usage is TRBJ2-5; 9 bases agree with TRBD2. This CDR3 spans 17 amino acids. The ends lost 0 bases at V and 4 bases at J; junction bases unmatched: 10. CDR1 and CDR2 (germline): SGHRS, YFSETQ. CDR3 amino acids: CASSLAAPRGGTETQYF. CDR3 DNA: TGCGCCAGCAGCTTGGCGGCCCCGCGGGGGGGCACAGAGACCCAGTACTTC.

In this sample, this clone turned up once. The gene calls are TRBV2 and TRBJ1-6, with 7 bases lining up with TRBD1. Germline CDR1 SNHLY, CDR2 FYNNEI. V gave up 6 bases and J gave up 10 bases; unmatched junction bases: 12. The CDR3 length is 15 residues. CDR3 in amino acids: CASRGDRVGGSPLHF. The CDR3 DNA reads TGTGCCAGCAGGGGTGACAGGGTCGGAGGATCACCCCTCCACTTT.

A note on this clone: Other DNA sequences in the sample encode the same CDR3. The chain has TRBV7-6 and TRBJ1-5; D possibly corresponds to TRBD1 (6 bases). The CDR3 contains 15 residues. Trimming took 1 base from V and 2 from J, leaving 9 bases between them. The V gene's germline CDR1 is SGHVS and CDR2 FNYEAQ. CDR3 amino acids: CASSLGGGGNQPQHF. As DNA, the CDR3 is TGTGCCAGCAGCTTAGGCGGGGGCGGCAATCAGCCCCAGCATTTT.

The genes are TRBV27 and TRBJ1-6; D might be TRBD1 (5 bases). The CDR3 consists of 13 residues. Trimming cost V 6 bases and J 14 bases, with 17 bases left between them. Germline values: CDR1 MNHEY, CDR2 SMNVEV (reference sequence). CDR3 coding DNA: TGTGCCAGCAGCTCCCGGGCCCGGGGGACCCTCCACTTT. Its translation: CASSSRARGTLHF.

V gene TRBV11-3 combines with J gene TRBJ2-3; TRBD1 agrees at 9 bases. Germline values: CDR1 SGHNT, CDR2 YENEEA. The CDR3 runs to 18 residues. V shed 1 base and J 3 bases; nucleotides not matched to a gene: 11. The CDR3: CASSLGPGQGLGTDTQYF. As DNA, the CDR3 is TGTGCCAGCAGCTTAGGGCCGGGACAGGGTTTGGGAACAGATACGCAGTATTTT.

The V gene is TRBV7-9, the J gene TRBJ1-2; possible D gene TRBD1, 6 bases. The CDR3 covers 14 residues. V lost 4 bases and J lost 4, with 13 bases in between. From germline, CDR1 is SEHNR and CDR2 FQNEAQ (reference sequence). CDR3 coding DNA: TGTGCCAGCAGCTCCGGGGAGGGGGTCTATGGCTACACCTTC. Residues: CASSSGEGVYGYTF.

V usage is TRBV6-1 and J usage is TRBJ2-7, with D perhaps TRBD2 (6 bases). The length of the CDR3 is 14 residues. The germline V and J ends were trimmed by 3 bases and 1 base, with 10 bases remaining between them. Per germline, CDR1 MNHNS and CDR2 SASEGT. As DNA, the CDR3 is TGTGCCAGCAGTGAGCGGGGACGGTCCTACGAGCAGTACTTC. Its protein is CASSERGRSYEQYF.

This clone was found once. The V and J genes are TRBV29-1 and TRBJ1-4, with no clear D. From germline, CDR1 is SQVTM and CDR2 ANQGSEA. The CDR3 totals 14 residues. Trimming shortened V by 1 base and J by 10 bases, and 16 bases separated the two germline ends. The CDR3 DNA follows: TGCAGCGTTGAAGGAGAGGCAGGAGGGCGAAAACTGTTTTTT. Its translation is CSVEGEAGGRKLFF.

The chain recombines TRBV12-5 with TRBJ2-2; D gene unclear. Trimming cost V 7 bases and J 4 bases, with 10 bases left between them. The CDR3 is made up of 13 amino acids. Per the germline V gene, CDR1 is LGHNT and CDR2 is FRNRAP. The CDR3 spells CASAVELTGELFF. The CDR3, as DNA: TGTGCTAGTGCCGTGGAGCTCACCGGGGAGCTGTTTTTT.

CDR3 sequence reads: CASSLADLQSYEQYF. The CDR3 DNA reads as TGTGCCAGCAGCTTAGCGGACCTCCAAAGTTACGAGCAGTACTTC. The rearrangement joins TRBV7-2 to TRBJ2-7; D gene uncertain. V was shortened by 0 bases and J by 4 bases, with 13 bases between the two germline ends. This CDR3 comprises 15 residues. CDR1 is SGHTA and CDR2 is FQGNSA in the germline V gene. Full variable domain (missing parts from reference TRBV7-2 and TRBJ2-7): GAGVSQSPSNKVTEKGKDVELRCDPISGHTALYWYRQSLGQGLEFLIYFQGNSAPDKSGLPSDRFSAERTGGSVSTLTIQRTQQEDSAVYLCASSLADLQSYEQYFGPGTRLTVT.

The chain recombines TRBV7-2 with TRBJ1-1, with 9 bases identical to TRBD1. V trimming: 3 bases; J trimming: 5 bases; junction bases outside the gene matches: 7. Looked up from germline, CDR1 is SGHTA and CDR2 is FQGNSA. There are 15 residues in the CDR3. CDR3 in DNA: TGTGCCAGCAGCTTTACCGGGACAGGGTGGACTGAAGCTTTCTTT. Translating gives CASSFTGTGWTEAFF.

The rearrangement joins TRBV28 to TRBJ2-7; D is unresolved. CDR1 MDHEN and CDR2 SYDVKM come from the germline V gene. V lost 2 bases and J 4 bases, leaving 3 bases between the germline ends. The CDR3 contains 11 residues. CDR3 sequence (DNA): TGTGCCAGCAGTTTAGAGTACGAGCAGTACTTC. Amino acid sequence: CASSLEYEQYF.